The entry below gives a single T cell receptor beta chain sequence along with its context. Its antigen is as yet unknown. The data originate from a study of T cells expressing NK-cell markers. Study-wide background: Eight donors were sequenced, seven testing HCMV-seropositive and one testing seronegative. Findings and caveats of the study: Uncertainty persisted over the HCMV specificity of expanded NKG2C+ T cell clones. Where four donors were concerned, these clonotypes also led the CD3+CD56-NKG2C+ fraction. The share of CD8+ T cells held by dominant NKG2C+ clonotypes was about 1.0-7.5% in six donors.

With the 5' RACE reads reprocessed, TCRdb shows one record per CDR3 protein and no DNA. In all, the sample yields about 300,000 distinct CDR3 sequences. The CDR3 spans 17 residues. From germline, CDR1 is DFQATT and CDR2 SNEGSKA (reference sequence). Specimen: blood T cells: a sorted CD56 or NKG2C T cell subset, CD4+ or CD8+ T cells, or bulk PBMC T cells (not recorded which). This sequence originates from a woman aged 18 to 69 in good health. V and J are TRBV20-1 and TRBJ2-3; TCRdb's D call, TRBD2, is unchecked because there is no DNA. CDR3 loop: CSARGLAGPRGTDTQYF.